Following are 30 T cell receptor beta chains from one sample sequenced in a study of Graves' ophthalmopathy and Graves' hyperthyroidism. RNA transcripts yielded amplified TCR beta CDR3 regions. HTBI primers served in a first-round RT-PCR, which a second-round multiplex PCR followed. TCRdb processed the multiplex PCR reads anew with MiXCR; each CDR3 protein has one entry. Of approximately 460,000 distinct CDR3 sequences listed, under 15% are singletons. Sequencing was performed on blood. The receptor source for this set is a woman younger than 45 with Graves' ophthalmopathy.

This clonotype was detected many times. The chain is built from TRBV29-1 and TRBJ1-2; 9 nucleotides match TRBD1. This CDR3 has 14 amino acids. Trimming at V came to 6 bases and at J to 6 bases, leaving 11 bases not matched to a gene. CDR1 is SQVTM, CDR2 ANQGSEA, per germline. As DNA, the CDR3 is TGCAGCGTCTTAAGGGGACAGGGCTTCGATGGCTACACCTTC. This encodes CSVLRGQGFDGYTF.

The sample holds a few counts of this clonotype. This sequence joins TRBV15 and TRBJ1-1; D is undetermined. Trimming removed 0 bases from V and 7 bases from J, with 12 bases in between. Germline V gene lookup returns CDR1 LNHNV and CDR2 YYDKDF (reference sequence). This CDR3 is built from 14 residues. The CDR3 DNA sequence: TGTGCCACCAGCAGAGATAAAAAGGTCCTTGAAGCTTTCTTT. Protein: CATSRDKKVLEAFF.

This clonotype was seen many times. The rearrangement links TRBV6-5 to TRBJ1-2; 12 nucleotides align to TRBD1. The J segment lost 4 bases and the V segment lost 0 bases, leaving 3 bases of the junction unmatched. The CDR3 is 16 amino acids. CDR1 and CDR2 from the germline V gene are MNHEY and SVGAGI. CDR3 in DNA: TGTGCCAGCAGTTACTCGGGGACAGGGGGCGTCTATGGCTACACCTTC. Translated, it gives CASSYSGTGGVYGYTF.

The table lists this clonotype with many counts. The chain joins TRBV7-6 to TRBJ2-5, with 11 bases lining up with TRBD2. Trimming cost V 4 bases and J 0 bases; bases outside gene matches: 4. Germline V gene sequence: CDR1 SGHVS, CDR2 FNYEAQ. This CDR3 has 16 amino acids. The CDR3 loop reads CASSSGLAENQETQYF. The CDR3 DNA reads TGTGCCAGCAGCTCGGGACTAGCGGAGAACCAAGAGACCCAGTACTTC. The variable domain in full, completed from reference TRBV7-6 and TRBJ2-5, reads GAGVSQSPRYKVTKRGQDVALRCDPISGHVSLYWYRQALGQGPEFLTYFNYEAQQDKSGLPNDRFSAERPEGSISTLTIQRTEQRDSAMYRCASSSGLAENQETQYFGPGTRLLVL.

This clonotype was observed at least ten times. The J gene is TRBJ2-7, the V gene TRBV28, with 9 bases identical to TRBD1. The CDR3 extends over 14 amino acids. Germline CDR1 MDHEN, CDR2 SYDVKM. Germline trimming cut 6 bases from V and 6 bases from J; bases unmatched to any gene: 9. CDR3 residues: CASRRDRVMFEQYF. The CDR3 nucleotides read TGTGCCAGCAGACGGGACAGGGTGATGTTCGAGCAGTACTTC.

The CDR3 DNA reads as TGTGCCAGCAGTCCTTTACCTAGCGGGAGGGCCTCCGGGGAGCTGTTTTTT. It is translated as CASSPLPSGRASGELFF. The chain is built from TRBV6-1 and TRBJ2-2; 12 bases align to TRBD2. The germline CDR1 and CDR2 sequences are MNHNS and SASEGT. The CDR3 is 17 residues long. V lost 5 bases and J lost 6; bases outside the gene matches: 10.

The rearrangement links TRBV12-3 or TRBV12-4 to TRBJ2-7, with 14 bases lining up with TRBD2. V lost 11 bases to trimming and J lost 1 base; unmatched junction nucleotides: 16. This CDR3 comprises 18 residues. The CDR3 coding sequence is TGTGCCGGCTCTTCGACTAGCGGGGGGGCCTGGTGGTCCTACGAGCAGTACTTC. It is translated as CAGSSTSGGAWWSYEQYF.

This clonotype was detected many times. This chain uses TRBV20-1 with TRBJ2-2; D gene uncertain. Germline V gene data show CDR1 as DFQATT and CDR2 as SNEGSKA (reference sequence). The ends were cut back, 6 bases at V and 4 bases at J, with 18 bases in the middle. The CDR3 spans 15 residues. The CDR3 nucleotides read TGCAGTGCCCAAGAGCCGGTCGCCGGCACCGGGGAGCTGTTTTTT. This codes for CSAQEPVAGTGELFF.

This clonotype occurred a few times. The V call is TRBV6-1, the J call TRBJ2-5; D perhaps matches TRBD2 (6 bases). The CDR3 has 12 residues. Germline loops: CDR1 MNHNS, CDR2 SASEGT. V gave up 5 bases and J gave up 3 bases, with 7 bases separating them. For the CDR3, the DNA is TGTGCCAGCAGTCGACTAGAAGAGACCCAGTACTTC. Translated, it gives CASSRLEETQYF.

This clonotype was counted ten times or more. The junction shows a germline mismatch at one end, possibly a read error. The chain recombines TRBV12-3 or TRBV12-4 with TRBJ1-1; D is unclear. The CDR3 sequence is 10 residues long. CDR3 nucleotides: TGTGCCAGCAAAAACACTGAAGCTTCCTTT. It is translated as CASKNTEASF.

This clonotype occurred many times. In DNA, the CDR3 is TGTGCCAGCAGACAGATGAACACTGAAGCTTTCTTT. Protein sequence: CASRQMNTEAFF. The chain joins TRBV28 to TRBJ1-1; D ambiguous. Between the trimmed V and J ends, which lost 6 bases and 0 bases, there was a span of 5 bases. Germline V gene data show CDR1 as MDHEN and CDR2 as SYDVKM. This CDR3 is 12 amino acids long.

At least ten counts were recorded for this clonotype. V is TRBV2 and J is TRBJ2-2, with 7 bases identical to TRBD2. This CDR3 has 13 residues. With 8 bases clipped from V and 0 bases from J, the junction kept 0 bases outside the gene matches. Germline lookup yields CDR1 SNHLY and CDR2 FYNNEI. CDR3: CASRGANTGELFF. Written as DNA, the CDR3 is TGTGCCAGCCGGGGGGCGAACACCGGGGAGCTGTTTTTT.

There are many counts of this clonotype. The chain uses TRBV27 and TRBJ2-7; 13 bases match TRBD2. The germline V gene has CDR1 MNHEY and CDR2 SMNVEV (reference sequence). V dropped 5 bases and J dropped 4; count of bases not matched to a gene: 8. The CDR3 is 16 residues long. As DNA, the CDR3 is TGTGCCAGCAGTACCTGGACTAGCGGGAGTGGGTACGAGCAGTACTTC. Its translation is CASSTWTSGSGYEQYF.

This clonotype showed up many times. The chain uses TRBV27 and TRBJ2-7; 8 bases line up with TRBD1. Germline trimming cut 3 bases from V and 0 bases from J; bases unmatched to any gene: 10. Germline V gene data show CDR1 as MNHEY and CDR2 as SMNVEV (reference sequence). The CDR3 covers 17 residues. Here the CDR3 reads CASSFGGVGQASYEQYF. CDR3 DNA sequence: TGTGCCAGCAGTTTTGGCGGAGTGGGACAGGCCTCCTACGAGCAGTACTTC.

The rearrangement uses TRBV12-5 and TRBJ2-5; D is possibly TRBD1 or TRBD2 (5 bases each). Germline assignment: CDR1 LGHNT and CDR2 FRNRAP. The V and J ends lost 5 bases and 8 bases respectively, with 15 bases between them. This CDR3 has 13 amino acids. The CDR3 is CASGPEGWGTQYF. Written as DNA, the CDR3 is TGTGCTAGTGGTCCCGAGGGGTGGGGAACCCAGTACTTC.

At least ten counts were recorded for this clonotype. CDR3 sequence: CASRKTIAADSSYEQYF. The CDR3 DNA reads as TGTGCCAGCAGAAAAACGATAGCGGCAGATAGCTCCTACGAGCAGTACTTC. V and J are TRBV28 and TRBJ2-7, with a weak D call TRBD2 (6 bases). Germline V lookup: CDR1 MDHEN, CDR2 SYDVKM. This CDR3 has 17 amino acids. Between the trimmed V and J ends, which lost 6 bases and 0 bases, there was a span of 21 bases.

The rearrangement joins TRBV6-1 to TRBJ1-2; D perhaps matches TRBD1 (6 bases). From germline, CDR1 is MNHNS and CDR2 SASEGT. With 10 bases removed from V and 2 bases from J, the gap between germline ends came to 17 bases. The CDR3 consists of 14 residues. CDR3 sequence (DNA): TGTGCCACCGTTGATGGGAGGGGGAACTATGGCTACACCTTC. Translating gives CATVDGRGNYGYTF.

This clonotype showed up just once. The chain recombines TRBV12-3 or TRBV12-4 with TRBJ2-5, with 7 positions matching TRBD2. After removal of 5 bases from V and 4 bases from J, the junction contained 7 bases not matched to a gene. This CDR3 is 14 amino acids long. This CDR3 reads CASSTGTTVETQYF. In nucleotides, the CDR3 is TGTGCCAGCAGTACCGGGACTACGGTAGAGACCCAGTACTTC.

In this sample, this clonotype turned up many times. CDR3 coding DNA: TGTGCCAGCAGTCTCCGGGACCCATCCTACGAGCAGTACTTC. Translating gives CASSLRDPSYEQYF. The rearrangement uses TRBV9 and TRBJ2-7, with D tentatively TRBD1 or TRBD2 (5 bases each). The V gene lost 5 bases and the J gene lost 1 base, with 13 bases spanning the gap. Per the germline V gene, CDR1 is SGDLS and CDR2 is YYNGEE. The CDR3 is made up of 14 amino acids.

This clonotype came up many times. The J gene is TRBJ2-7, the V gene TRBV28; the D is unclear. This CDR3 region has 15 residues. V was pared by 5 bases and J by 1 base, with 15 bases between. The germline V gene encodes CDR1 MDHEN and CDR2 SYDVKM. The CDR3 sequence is CASSPAMGSSYEQYF. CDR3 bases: TGTGCCAGCAGTCCCGCGATGGGCAGTTCCTACGAGCAGTACTTC.

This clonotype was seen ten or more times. CDR3 sequence: CASSLVQNVLYTEAFF. CDR3 DNA sequence: TGCGCCAGCAGCTTGGTGCAGAACGTTCTGTACACTGAAGCTTTCTTT. The genes are TRBV5-1 and TRBJ1-1, with D hard to call. The germline V gene has CDR1 SGHRS and CDR2 YFSETQ. Trimming left V 0 bases short and J 3 bases short, with 15 bases between. This CDR3 is 16 amino acids long.

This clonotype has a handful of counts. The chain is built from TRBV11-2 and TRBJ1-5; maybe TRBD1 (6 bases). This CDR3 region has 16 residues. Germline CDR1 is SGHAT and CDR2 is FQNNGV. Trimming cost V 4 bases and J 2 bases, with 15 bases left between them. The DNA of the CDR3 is TGTGCCAGCAGCTGGTTTCCAGGGGCTGGCAATCAGCCCCAGCATTTT. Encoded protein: CASSWFPGAGNQPQHF.

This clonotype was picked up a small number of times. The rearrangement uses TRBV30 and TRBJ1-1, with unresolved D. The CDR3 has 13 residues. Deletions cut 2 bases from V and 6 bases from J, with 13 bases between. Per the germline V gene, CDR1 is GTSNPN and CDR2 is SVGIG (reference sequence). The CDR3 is CAWSLLIGAEAFF. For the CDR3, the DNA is TGTGCCTGGAGTCTACTAATCGGGGCTGAAGCTTTCTTT.

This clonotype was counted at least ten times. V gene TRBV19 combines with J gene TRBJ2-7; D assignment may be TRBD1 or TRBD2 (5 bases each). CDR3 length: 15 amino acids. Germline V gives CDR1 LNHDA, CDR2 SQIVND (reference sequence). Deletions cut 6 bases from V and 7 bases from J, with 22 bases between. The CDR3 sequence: CASSPNRDLTGEQYF. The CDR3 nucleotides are TGTGCCAGTAGCCCGAACCGGGACCTAACGGGGGAGCAGTACTTC. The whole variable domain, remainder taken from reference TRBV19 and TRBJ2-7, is DGGITQSPKYLFRKEGQNVTLSCEQNLNHDAMYWYRQDPGQGLRLIYYSQIVNDFQKGDIAEGYSVSREKKESFPLTVTSAQKNPTAFYLCASSPNRDLTGEQYFGPGTRLTVT.

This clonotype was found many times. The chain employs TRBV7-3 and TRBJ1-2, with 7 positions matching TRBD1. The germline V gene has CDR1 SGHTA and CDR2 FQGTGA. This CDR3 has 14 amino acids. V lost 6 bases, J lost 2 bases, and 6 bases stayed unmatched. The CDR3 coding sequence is TGTGCCAGCAGTCCCGGGACAGCAAACTATGGCTACACCTTC. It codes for CASSPGTANYGYTF.

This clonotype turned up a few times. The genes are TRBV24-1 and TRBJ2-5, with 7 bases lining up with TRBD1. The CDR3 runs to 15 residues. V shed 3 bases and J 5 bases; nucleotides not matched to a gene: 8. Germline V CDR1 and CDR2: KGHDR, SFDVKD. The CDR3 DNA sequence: TGTGCCACCAGTGATAGGGCAGGGGGAGTGGAGACCCAGTACTTC. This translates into CATSDRAGGVETQYF.

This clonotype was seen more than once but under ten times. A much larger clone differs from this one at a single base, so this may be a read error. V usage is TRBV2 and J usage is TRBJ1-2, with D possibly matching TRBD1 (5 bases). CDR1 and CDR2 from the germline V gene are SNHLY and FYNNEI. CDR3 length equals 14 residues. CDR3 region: CANSEWGVNYGYTF. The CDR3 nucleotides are TGTGCCAACAGTGAATGGGGCGTTAACTATGGCTACACCTTC.

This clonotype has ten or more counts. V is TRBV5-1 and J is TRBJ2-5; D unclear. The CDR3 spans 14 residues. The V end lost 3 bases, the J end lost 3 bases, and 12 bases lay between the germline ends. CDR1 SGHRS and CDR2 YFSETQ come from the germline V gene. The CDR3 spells CASSWSELEETQYF. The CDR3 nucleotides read TGCGCCAGCAGCTGGTCGGAGTTGGAAGAGACCCAGTACTTC. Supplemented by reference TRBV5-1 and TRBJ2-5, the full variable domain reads KAGVTQTPRYLIKTRGQQVTLSCSPISGHRSVSWYQQTPGQGLQFLFEYFSETQRNKGNFPGRFSGRQFSNSRSEMNVSTLELGDSALYLCASSWSELEETQYFGPGTRLLVL.

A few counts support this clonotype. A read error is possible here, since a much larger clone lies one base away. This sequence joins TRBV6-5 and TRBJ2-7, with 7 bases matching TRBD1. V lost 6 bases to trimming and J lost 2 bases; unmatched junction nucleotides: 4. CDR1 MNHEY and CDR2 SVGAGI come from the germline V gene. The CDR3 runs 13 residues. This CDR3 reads CASRPGQTYEQYF. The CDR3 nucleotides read TGTGCCAGCAGGCCGGGACAGACCTACGAGCAGTACTTC.

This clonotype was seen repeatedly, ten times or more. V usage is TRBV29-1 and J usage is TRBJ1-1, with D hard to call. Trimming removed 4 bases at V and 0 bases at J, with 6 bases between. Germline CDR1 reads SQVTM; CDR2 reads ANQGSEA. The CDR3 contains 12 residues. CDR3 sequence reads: CSVGRMNTEAFF. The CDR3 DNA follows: TGCAGCGTTGGACGGATGAACACTGAAGCTTTCTTT.